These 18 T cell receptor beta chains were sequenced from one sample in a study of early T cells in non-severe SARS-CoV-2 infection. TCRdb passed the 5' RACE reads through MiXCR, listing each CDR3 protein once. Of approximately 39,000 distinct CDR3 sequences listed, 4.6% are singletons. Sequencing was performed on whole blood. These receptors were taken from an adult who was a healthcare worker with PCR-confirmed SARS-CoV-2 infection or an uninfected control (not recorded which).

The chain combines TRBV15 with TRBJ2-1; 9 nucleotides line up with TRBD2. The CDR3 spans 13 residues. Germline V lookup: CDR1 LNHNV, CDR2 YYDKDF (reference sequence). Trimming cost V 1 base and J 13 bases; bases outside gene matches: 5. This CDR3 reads CATSRVDSGGQFF. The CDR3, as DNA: TGTGCCACCAGCAGAGTGGATAGCGGGGGCCAGTTCTTC. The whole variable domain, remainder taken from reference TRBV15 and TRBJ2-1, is DAMVIQNPRYQVTQFGKPVTLSCSQTLNHNVMYWYQQKSSQAPKLLFHYYDKDFNNEADTPDNFQSRRPNTSFCFLDIRSPGLGDTAMYLCATSRVDSGGQFFGPGTRLTVL.

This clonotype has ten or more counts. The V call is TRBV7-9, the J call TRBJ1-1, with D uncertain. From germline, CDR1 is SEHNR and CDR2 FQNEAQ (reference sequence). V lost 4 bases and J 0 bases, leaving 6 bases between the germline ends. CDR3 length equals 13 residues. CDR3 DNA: TGTGCCAGCAGCTCTACAGTGAACACTGAAGCTTTCTTT. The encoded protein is CASSSTVNTEAFF.

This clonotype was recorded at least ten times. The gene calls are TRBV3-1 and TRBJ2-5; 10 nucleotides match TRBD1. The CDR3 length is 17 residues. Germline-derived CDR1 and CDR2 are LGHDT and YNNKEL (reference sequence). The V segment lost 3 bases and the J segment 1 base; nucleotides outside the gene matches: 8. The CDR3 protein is CASSQSFGDRGQETQYF. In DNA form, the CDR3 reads TGTGCCAGCAGCCAGAGTTTCGGGGACAGGGGCCAAGAGACCCAGTACTTC.

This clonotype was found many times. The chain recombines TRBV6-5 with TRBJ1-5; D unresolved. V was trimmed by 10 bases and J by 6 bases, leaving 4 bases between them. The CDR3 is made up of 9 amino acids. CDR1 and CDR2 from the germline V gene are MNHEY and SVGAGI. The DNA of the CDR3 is TGTGCCAACCTTCAGCCCCAGCATTTT. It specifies CANLQPQHF.

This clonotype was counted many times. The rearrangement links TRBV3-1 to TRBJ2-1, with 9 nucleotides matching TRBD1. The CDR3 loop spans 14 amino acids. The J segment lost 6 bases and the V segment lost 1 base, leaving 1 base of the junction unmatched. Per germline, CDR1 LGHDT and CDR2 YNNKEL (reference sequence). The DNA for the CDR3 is TGTGCCAGCAGCCAAGGGGGACAGGGCAATGAGCAGTTCTTC. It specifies CASSQGGQGNEQFF.

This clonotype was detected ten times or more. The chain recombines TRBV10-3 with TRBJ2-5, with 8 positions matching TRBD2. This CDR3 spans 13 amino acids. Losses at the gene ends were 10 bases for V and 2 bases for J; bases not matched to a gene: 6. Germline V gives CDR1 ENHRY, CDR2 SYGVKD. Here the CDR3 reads CATTGTSQETQYF. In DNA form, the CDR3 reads TGTGCCACTACCGGGACTAGTCAAGAGACCCAGTACTTC.

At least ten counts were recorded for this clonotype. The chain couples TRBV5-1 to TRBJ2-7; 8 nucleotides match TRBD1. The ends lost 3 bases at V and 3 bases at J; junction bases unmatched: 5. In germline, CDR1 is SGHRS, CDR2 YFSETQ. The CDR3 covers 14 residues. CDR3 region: CASSWMGQDYEQYF. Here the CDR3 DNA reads TGCGCCAGCAGCTGGATGGGACAGGACTACGAGCAGTACTTC.

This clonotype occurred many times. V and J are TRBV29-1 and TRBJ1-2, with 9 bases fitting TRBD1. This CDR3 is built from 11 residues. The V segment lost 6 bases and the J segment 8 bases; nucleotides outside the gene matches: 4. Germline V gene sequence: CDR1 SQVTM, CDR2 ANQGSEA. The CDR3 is CSVGQGEGYTF. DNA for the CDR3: TGCAGCGTGGGACAGGGAGAGGGCTACACCTTC.

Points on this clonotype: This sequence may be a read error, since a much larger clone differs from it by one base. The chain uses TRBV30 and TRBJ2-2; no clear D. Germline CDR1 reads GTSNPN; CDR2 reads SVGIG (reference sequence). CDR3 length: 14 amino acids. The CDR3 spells CAWKGFPNIGELFF. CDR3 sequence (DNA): TGTGCCTGGAAGGGCTTCCCAAACATCGGGGAGCTGTTTTTT.

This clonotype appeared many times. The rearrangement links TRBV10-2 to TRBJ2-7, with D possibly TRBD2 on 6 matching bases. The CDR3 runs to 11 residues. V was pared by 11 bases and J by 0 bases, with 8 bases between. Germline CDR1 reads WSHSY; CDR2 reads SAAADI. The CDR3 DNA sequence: TGCGCCGCGGGGTTCTCCTACGAGCAGTACTTC. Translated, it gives CAAGFSYEQYF.

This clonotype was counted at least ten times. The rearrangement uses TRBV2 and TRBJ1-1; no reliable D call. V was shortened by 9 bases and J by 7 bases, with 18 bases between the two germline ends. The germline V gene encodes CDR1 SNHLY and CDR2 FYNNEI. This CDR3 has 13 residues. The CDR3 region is CARRRVIENEAFF. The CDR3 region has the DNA TGTGCCAGGAGGCGGGTAATCGAAAATGAAGCTTTCTTT.

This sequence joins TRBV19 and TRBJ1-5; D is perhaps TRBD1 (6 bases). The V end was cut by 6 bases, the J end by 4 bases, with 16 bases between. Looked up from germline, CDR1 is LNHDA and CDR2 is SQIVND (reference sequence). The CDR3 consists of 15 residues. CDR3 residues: CASSLLGTPNQPQHF. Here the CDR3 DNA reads TGTGCCAGTAGCCTCCTCGGGACACCGAATCAGCCCCAGCATTTT.

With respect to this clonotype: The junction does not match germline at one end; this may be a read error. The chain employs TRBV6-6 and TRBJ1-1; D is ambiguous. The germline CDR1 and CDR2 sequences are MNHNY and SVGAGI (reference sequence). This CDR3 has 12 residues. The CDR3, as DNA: TGTGCTAGCAGTTCTATGAACACTGAAGCTTTCTTT. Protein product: CASSSMNTEAFF.

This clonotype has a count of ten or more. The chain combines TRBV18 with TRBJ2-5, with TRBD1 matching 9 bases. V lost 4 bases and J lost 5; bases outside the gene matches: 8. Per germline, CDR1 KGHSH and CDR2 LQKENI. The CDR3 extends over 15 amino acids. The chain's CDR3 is CASSLGQGMEETQYF. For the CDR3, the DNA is TGTGCCAGCTCACTCGGACAGGGGATGGAGGAGACCCAGTACTTC.

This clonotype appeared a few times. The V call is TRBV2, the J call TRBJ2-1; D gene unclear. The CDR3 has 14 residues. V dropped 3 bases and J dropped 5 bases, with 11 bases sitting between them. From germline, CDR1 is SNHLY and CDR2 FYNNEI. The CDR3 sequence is CASSDGLPDNEQFF. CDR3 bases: TGTGCCAGCAGTGATGGTCTCCCGGACAATGAGCAGTTCTTC. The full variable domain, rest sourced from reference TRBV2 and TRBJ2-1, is EPEVTQTPSHQVTQMGQEVILRCVPISNHLYFYWYRQILGQKVEFLVSFYNNEISEKSEIFDDQFSVERPDGSNFTLKIRSTKLEDSAMYFCASSDGLPDNEQFFGPGTRLTVL.

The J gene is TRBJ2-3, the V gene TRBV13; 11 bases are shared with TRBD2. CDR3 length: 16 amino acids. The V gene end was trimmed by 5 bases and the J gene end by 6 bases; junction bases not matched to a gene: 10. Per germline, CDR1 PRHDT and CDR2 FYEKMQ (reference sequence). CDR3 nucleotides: TGTGCCAGCAGCCGCACCTCTAGCGGGGGGCCGGATACGCAGTATTTT. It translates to CASSRTSSGGPDTQYF.

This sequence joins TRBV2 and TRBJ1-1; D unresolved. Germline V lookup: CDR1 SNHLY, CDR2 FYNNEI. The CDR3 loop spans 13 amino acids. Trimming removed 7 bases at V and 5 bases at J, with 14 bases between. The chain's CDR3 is CASTHSPRTEAFF. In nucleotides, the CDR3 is TGTGCCAGCACCCACAGCCCGAGAACTGAAGCTTTCTTT.

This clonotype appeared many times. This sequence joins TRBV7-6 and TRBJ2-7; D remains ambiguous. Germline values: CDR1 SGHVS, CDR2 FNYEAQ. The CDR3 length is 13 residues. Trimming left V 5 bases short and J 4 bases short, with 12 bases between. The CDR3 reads CASSPLGQYEQYF. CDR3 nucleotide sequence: TGTGCCAGCAGCCCATTGGGCCAATACGAGCAGTACTTC.